Presented here are 22 T cell receptor beta chains from one specimen sequenced in a study of shared clonotypes between healthy human individuals. Using immunoSEQ multiplex PCR, the repertoire was profiled, and TCRdb retains in-frame clones only, with some absent. Of roughly 2 million clones in the sample, roughly 95% were seen once. Naive CD8 isolation took CD45RO-negative cells positively selected for CCR7 and excluded terminally differentiated effector memory CD45RA+ cells. Sample: naive CD8+ T cells sorted from blood. The source is a man between 18 and 29 years old in good health.

This sequence joins TRBV25-1 and TRBJ1-1; unclear D gene. The CDR3 covers 14 residues. The V end lost 5 bases, the J end lost 0 bases, and 10 bases lay between the germline ends. Germline-derived CDR1 and CDR2 are MGHDK and SYGVNS. CDR3 loop: CASSMGRMNTEAFF. As DNA, the CDR3 is TGTGCCAGCAGTATGGGCAGGATGAACACTGAAGCTTTCTTT.

This clone was counted a single time. The chain couples TRBV9 to TRBJ1-6; TRBD1 aligns across 8 bases. CDR3 length: 17 amino acids. Germline lookup yields CDR1 SGDLS and CDR2 YYNGEE. Trimming cost V 7 bases and J 1 base; bases outside gene matches: 10. DNA of the CDR3: TGTGCCAGCTCGAGACAGGGGTTAAGATCCTATAATTCACCCCTCCACTTT. Amino acid sequence: CASSRQGLRSYNSPLHF.

The rearrangement joins TRBV28 to TRBJ2-7, with 7 bases that match TRBD1. The CDR3 has 15 residues. The germline CDR1 and CDR2 sequences are MDHEN and SYDVKM. V lost 6 bases, J lost 0 bases, and 8 bases stayed unmatched. The CDR3 protein is CASRGQFPSSYEQYF. The CDR3 DNA reads TGTGCCAGCAGGGGACAGTTTCCGAGCTCCTACGAGCAGTACTTC.

The genes are TRBV19 and TRBJ1-6; 8 bases line up with TRBD1. CDR3 length: 13 amino acids. Germline trimming cut 10 bases from V and 9 bases from J; bases unmatched to any gene: 8. Germline loops: CDR1 LNHDA, CDR2 SQIVND (reference sequence). This chain's CDR3 is CAISDRGSSPLHF. CDR3 bases: TGTGCCATCTCCGACAGGGGAAGTTCACCCCTCCACTTT.

The V and J genes are TRBV13 and TRBJ2-7; 12 positions agree with TRBD2. The CDR3 has 16 amino acids. V was pared by 5 bases and J by 5 bases, with 10 bases of the junction left unmatched. Germline-derived CDR1 and CDR2 are PRHDT and FYEKMQ (reference sequence). This CDR3 is CASSNAASGGGHEQYF. CDR3 DNA: TGTGCCAGCAGCAACGCCGCTAGCGGGGGGGGTCACGAGCAGTACTTC. Drawing the rest from reference TRBV13 and TRBJ2-7, the complete variable domain is AAGVIQSPRHLIKEKRETATLKCYPIPRHDTVYWYQQGPGQDPQFLISFYEKMQSDKGSIPDRFSAQQFSDYHSELNMSSLELGDSALYFCASSNAASGGGHEQYFGPGTRLTVT.

This rearrangement joins TRBV10-3 to TRBJ1-1; D not certain. V lost 6 bases to trimming and J lost 1 base, with 15 bases between them. The CDR3 has 15 residues. The V gene's germline CDR1 is ENHRY and CDR2 SYGVKD. The CDR3: CAISAPPTGNTEAFF. The CDR3 DNA reads TGTGCCATCAGCGCTCCCCCAACTGGGAACACTGAAGCTTTCTTT.

Remarks on this clone: A read error may produce the germline difference seen at one junction end. The chain links TRBV7-7 to TRBJ2-7, with D unresolved. This CDR3 comprises 13 residues. Per the germline V gene, CDR1 is SSHAT and CDR2 is FNYEAQ (reference sequence). The CDR3 bases are TGTGCTAGCAGCTTAGGCGTAAACTACGAGCAGTACTTC. It yields the protein CASSLGVNYEQYF.

The chain employs TRBV11-2 and TRBJ2-5; weak D call: TRBD2 (5 bases). CDR3 length: 16 amino acids. With 0 bases removed from V and 2 bases from J, the gap between germline ends came to 13 bases. Germline V gene sequence: CDR1 SGHAT, CDR2 FQNNGV. For the CDR3, the DNA is TGTGCCAGCAGCTTAGATCGTAAGGACTCGCAAGAGACCCAGTACTTC. This translates into CASSLDRKDSQETQYF. Using reference TRBV11-2 and TRBJ2-5 for the parts outside the CDR3, the full variable domain is EAGVAQSPRYKIIEKRQSVAFWCNPISGHATLYWYQQILGQGPKLLIQFQNNGVVDDSQLPKDRFSAERLKGVDSTLKIQPAKLEDSAVYLCASSLDRKDSQETQYFGPGTRLLVL.

The V gene is TRBV7-9, the J gene TRBJ2-2; the D is unclear. CDR3 length: 16 residues. Per the germline V gene, CDR1 is SEHNR and CDR2 is FQNEAQ (reference sequence). The V and J ends lost 5 bases and 0 bases respectively, with 13 bases between them. DNA of the CDR3: TGTGCCAGCAGCAGTACCGGCTCCACGAACACCGGGGAGCTGTTTTTT. Its translation is CASSSTGSTNTGELFF.

The chain uses TRBV7-2 and TRBJ1-5, with D unresolved. V was trimmed by 1 base and J by 4 bases, leaving 5 bases between them. Germline values: CDR1 SGHTA, CDR2 FQGNSA. The CDR3 spans 13 residues. CDR3 amino acids: CASSLEVNQPQHF. In DNA, the CDR3 is TGTGCCAGCAGCTTAGAGGTTAATCAGCCCCAGCATTTT.

This chain joins TRBV7-9 and TRBJ2-5; D is undetermined. The CDR3 consists of 15 residues. Germline CDR1 is SEHNR and CDR2 is FQNEAQ (reference sequence). Trimming pared 2 bases from V and 5 bases from J, leaving 15 bases between. CDR3 in amino acids: CASSLNFAGGETQYF. In nucleotides, the CDR3 is TGTGCCAGCAGCTTAAATTTTGCAGGTGGGGAGACCCAGTACTTC.

V usage is TRBV10-2 and J usage is TRBJ2-3; D is undetermined. With 2 bases removed from V and 5 bases from J, the gap between germline ends came to 2 bases. CDR1 is WSHSY, CDR2 SAAADI, per germline. This CDR3 comprises 11 residues. The CDR3 DNA is TGCGCCAGCAGTGAGAGAGATACGCAGTATTTT. It encodes CASSERDTQYF.

About this clone: Other DNA sequences from this sample encode an identical CDR3 as well. The V call is TRBV11-2, the J call TRBJ2-1; D is ambiguous. This CDR3 is 12 amino acids long. V dropped 1 base and J dropped 6 bases, with 4 bases sitting between them. Per the germline V gene, CDR1 is SGHAT and CDR2 is FQNNGV. CDR3 loop: CASSLVVNEQFF. CDR3 coding DNA: TGTGCCAGCAGCTTAGTCGTCAATGAGCAGTTCTTC.

The CDR3 spells CAWGLEVIGPLHF. The CDR3 DNA reads as TGTGCCTGGGGCCTTGAGGTAATCGGTCCCCTCCACTTT. This sequence joins TRBV30 and TRBJ1-6, with D hard to call. Germline V gives CDR1 GTSNPN, CDR2 SVGIG (reference sequence). The CDR3 sequence is 13 residues long. Trimming shortened V by 5 bases and J by 13 bases, and 18 bases separated the two germline ends.

This chain joins TRBV9 and TRBJ2-5; the D gene is possibly TRBD1 (5 bases). Trimming stripped 4 bases from V and 5 bases from J, with 15 bases between. The length of the CDR3 is 14 residues. The germline gives CDR1 SGDLS, CDR2 YYNGEE. The CDR3, as DNA: TGTGCCAGCAGCCCCCCGGTAGGGGTTGAGACCCAGTACTTC. This codes for CASSPPVGVETQYF.

As regards this clone: The junction departs from the called germline gene at one end, perhaps through a read error. CDR3: CASSYSETGSMDF. DNA for the CDR3: TGTGCCAGCAGTTACTCCGAGACAGGGTCCATGGATTTT. V usage is TRBV6-5 and J usage is TRBJ1-5; 7 bases line up with TRBD1. The CDR3 has 13 amino acids. Per the germline V gene, CDR1 is MNHEY and CDR2 is SVGAGI.

This clone occurred once. This CDR3 is also generated by other DNA sequences in the sample. V and J are TRBV4-3 and TRBJ2-3; TRBD2 aligns across 10 bases. The CDR3 totals 16 residues. CDR1 and CDR2 (germline): LGHNA, YSLEER. Trimming at V came to 0 bases and at J to 3 bases, leaving 3 bases not matched to a gene. In DNA form, the CDR3 reads TGCGCCAGCAGCCAAGATCCAGCGGGAGGGACAGATACGCAGTATTTT. This sequence encodes CASSQDPAGGTDTQYF.

The rearrangement links TRBV4-1 to TRBJ2-7; the D gene could be TRBD1 or TRBD2 (6 bases each). The CDR3 has 15 amino acids. Trimming removed 1 base at V and 6 bases at J, with 16 bases between. The germline CDR1 and CDR2 sequences are MGHRA and YSYEKL. The CDR3 region is CASSQASGRGAEQYF. CDR3 DNA: TGCGCCAGCAGCCAAGCGAGCGGAAGGGGGGCCGAGCAGTACTTC.

The chain recombines TRBV6-6 with TRBJ2-5, with D possibly being TRBD1 or TRBD2 (5 bases each). V dropped 3 bases and J dropped 5 bases, with 16 bases sitting between them. The CDR3 sequence is 15 residues long. From germline, CDR1 is MNHNY and CDR2 SVGAGI (reference sequence). The CDR3 reads CASSYYRGSGETQYF. The CDR3 DNA reads TGTGCCAGCAGTTATTATCGGGGCTCTGGGGAGACCCAGTACTTC.

To note about this clone: Other nucleotide sequences in the sample specify the same CDR3. This rearrangement joins TRBV30 to TRBJ2-3, with D unclear. Trimming took 0 bases from V and 5 from J, leaving 3 bases between them. Germline values: CDR1 GTSNPN, CDR2 SVGIG (reference sequence). This CDR3 is built from 11 residues. CDR3 region: CAWSVLDTQYF. CDR3 nucleotides: TGTGCCTGGAGTGTTTTAGATACGCAGTATTTT.

The chain has TRBV2 and TRBJ2-7; tentative D call: TRBD2 (6 bases). This CDR3 has 14 residues. CDR1 and CDR2 from the germline V gene are SNHLY and FYNNEI. The V gene lost 4 bases and the J gene lost 6 bases, with 16 bases spanning the gap. The CDR3 sequence is CASSGGPGVLEQYF. The CDR3 region has the DNA TGTGCCAGCAGTGGGGGCCCGGGGGTGCTCGAGCAGTACTTC. The variable domain in full, with the rest retrieved from reference TRBV2 and TRBJ2-7, is EPEVTQTPSHQVTQMGQEVILRCVPISNHLYFYWYRQILGQKVEFLVSFYNNEISEKSEIFDDQFSVERPDGSNFTLKIRSTKLEDSAMYFCASSGGPGVLEQYFGPGTRLTVT.

V and J are TRBV6-6 and TRBJ1-1; D gene unclear. CDR1 and CDR2 from the germline V gene are MNHNY and SVGAGI (reference sequence). V was pared by 6 bases and J by 4 bases, with 15 bases between. The CDR3 totals 14 residues. CDR3: CASRHDTGITEAFF. Here the CDR3 DNA reads TGTGCCAGCAGACATGACACGGGTATCACTGAAGCTTTCTTT.